This paragraph covers one T cell receptor beta chain sequence. Clones were read by immunoSEQ multiplex PCR, and TCRdb kept only the in-frame ones, dropping some. This repertoire shows some 120,000 clones, over 75% found once; its top ten account for over 15%. These data belong to a study of T cell responses to AZD1222 COVID-19 vaccine. V shed 3 bases, J shed 5 bases, and the junction held 4 bases outside the gene matches. The CDR3 has 16 residues. Per the germline V gene, CDR1 is KGHDR and CDR2 is SFDVKD. Sequences were derived from peripheral blood, sampled on day 0 of MenACWY control vaccination. V is TRBV24-1 and J is TRBJ2-5; TRBD2 aligns across 14 bases. The TCR was taken from an adult in good health. As DNA, the CDR3 is TGTGCCACCAGTGATGCAAGACTAGCGGGAGGGGAGACCCAGTACTTC. Protein: CATSDARLAGGETQYF.